These 18 T cell receptor beta chains share one sample of origin, sequenced in a study of glioma-infiltrating T cells. Using RNA template, CDR3s of TCR alpha and beta were amplified with iRepertoire arm-PCR. TCRdb itself ran the multiplex PCR reads through MiXCR, one entry per CDR3 protein. The data contain about 140,000 distinct CDR3 sequences, about two fifths of them seen just once; the ten biggest clones take up about 18%. Sequencing input: glioma tissue, nonneoplastic brain tissue, or PBMCs (not recorded which). Every receptor here comes from a human donor with low-grade glioma or glioblastoma, undergoing nonglioma brain surgery, or in good health (not recorded which).

This clonotype occurred many times. This chain uses TRBV27 with TRBJ2-3; weak D call: TRBD2 (5 bases). The CDR3 is 14 amino acids. The germline CDR1 and CDR2 sequences are MNHEY and SMNVEV (reference sequence). Trimming left V 8 bases short and J 6 bases short, with 18 bases between. The CDR3 loop is CASRIVSGSDTQYF. The DNA of the CDR3 is TGTGCCAGCCGTATCGTTTCGGGGTCTGATACGCAGTATTTT.

In its sample, this clonotype was seen a few times. This chain uses TRBV24-1 with TRBJ2-3; TRBD1 agrees at 9 bases. The germline V gene encodes CDR1 KGHDR and CDR2 SFDVKD. The trim removed 2 bases at V and 3 bases at J, leaving 8 bases unmatched. The CDR3 has 17 amino acids. The CDR3, as DNA: TGTGCCACCAGTGATTCCCGGACAGGACAGGGGACAGATACGCAGTATTTT. Protein product: CATSDSRTGQGTDTQYF.

The chain couples TRBV20-1 to TRBJ2-5; 10 nucleotides align to TRBD2. This CDR3 is 13 amino acids long. J was trimmed by 7 bases and V by 2 bases; bases with no gene match: 4. Per the germline V gene, CDR1 is DFQATT and CDR2 is SNEGSKA (reference sequence). The CDR3 DNA follows: TGCAGTGCTAGACAGCCTAGCGGGGGGACCCAGTACTTC. It specifies CSARQPSGGTQYF.

This clonotype was seen only once. The chain uses TRBV20-1 and TRBJ2-1; the D is unclear. This CDR3 spans 16 amino acids. V shed 4 bases and J shed 8 bases, with 24 bases lying between them. Germline V lookup: CDR1 DFQATT, CDR2 SNEGSKA (reference sequence). In DNA form, the CDR3 reads TGCAGTGCTAACCTACTACGACTCCGCCTGGATGATGAGCAGTTCTTC. This gives the protein CSANLLRLRLDDEQFF.

The chain joins TRBV18 to TRBJ2-3, with D uncertain. Germline loops: CDR1 KGHSH, CDR2 LQKENI. V was trimmed by 3 bases and J by 4 bases, leaving 11 bases between them. The length of the CDR3 is 14 residues. This CDR3 reads CASSPPTGSDTQYF. The DNA of the CDR3 is TGTGCCAGCTCACCCCCCACGGGTTCAGATACGCAGTATTTT.

This clonotype was seen a handful of times. V usage is TRBV20-1 and J usage is TRBJ2-3; 9 bases agree with TRBD2. The CDR3 length is 15 residues. Trimming took 0 bases from V and 5 from J; bases not matched to a gene: 6. The germline CDR1 and CDR2 sequences are DFQATT and SNEGSKA (reference sequence). The CDR3 nucleotides read TGCAGTGCTAGAGAGGGTAGCGGGGGAGGAGATACGCAGTATTTT. Translation gives CSAREGSGGGDTQYF.

Relative to its sample, this clonotype is medium-sized. The chain links TRBV28 to TRBJ1-1; D remains unclear. The CDR3 length is 12 residues. The V end lost 3 bases, the J end lost 9 bases, and 11 bases lay between the germline ends. Germline CDR1 and CDR2: MDHEN and SYDVKM. CDR3 bases: TGTGCCAGCAGTTTGGGAGGGCAACAAGCTTTCTTT. Translated, it gives CASSLGGQQAFF.

This chain uses TRBV4-3 with TRBJ1-4; D may be TRBD1 (6 bases). V lost 0 bases, J lost 6 bases, and 14 bases lay in between. The CDR3 spans 16 residues. Germline CDR1 and CDR2: LGHNA and YSLEER. The CDR3, as DNA: TGCGCCAGCAGCCAAGAAAGCGGGGGCGGATATGAAAAACTGTTTTTT. It translates to CASSQESGGGYEKLFF.

Note on this clonotype: This sequence may be a read error, since a much larger clone differs from it by one base. The rearrangement uses TRBV6-1 and TRBJ1-6; D not certain. The CDR3 spans 14 residues. Per germline, CDR1 MNHNS and CDR2 SASEGT. This chain's CDR3 is CPSSGVNTDSPLHF. In DNA, the CDR3 is TGTCCCAGCAGTGGTGTAAATACGGATTCACCCCTCCACTTT.

Comment on this clonotype: Sequence at one end of the junction differs from germline and may be a read error. The rearrangement uses TRBV2 and TRBJ1-1; D call uncertain. In germline, CDR1 is SNHLY, CDR2 FYNNEI. This CDR3 has 11 amino acids. Here the CDR3 reads CAGSVNSVAFF. The CDR3 DNA reads as TGTGCCGGCAGTGTGAATAGTGTAGCTTTCTTT.

This clonotype was observed many times. The V and J genes are TRBV27 and TRBJ1-6; 8 positions match TRBD1. CDR1 and CDR2 from the germline V gene are MNHEY and SMNVEV (reference sequence). V lost 0 bases to trimming and J lost 9 bases; unmatched junction nucleotides: 4. The CDR3 covers 15 residues. CDR3 bases: TGTGCCAGCAGTTTATCGTCAGGGGGCCTTTCACCCCTCCACTTT. It encodes CASSLSSGGLSPLHF.

This clonotype occurred a few times. The chain recombines TRBV28 with TRBJ1-4, with no clear D. There are 15 residues in the CDR3. From germline, CDR1 is MDHEN and CDR2 SYDVKM. V lost 3 bases, J lost 6 bases, and 14 bases lay in between. CDR3 region: CASSLAAGGHEKLFF. The DNA of the CDR3 is TGTGCCAGCAGTTTGGCAGCCGGCGGTCATGAAAAACTGTTTTTT. Drawing the rest from reference TRBV28 and TRBJ1-4, the complete variable domain is DVKVTQSSRYLVKRTGEKVFLECVQDMDHENMFWYRQDPGLGLRLIYFSYDVKMKEKGDIPEGYSVSREKKERFSLILESASTNQTSMYLCASSLAAGGHEKLFFGSGTQLSVL.

This clonotype was seen only once. The rearrangement links TRBV27 to TRBJ2-1; 7 bases map to TRBD1. The CDR3 is made up of 13 amino acids. Germline V CDR1 and CDR2: MNHEY, SMNVEV (reference sequence). The J segment lost 5 bases and the V segment lost 10 bases, leaving 8 bases of the junction unmatched. CDR3 protein: CATLGGGHNEQFF. The CDR3 DNA reads as TGTGCCACTTTAGGGGGCGGCCACAATGAGCAGTTCTTC.

A single count supports this clonotype. J is TRBJ1-1 and V is TRBV10-2, with D unclear. The germline V gene encodes CDR1 WSHSY and CDR2 SAAADI. The CDR3 sequence is 13 residues long. With 6 bases removed from V and 0 bases from J, the gap between germline ends came to 8 bases. CDR3 sequence reads: CASREVMNTEAFF. As DNA, the CDR3 is TGCGCCAGCAGGGAGGTAATGAACACTGAAGCTTTCTTT.

The V gene is TRBV16, the J gene TRBJ1-2; D is possibly TRBD1 (6 bases). The V and J ends lost 0 bases and 8 bases respectively, with 13 bases between them. The CDR3 sequence is 14 residues long. Looked up from germline, CDR1 is KGHSY and CDR2 is FQNENV. The CDR3 region has the DNA TGTGCCAGCAGCCAATCGAGGCAGGGGCAAGGCTACACCTTC. Its protein is CASSQSRQGQGYTF.

The rearrangement uses TRBV7-2 and TRBJ2-3, with 8 bases identical to TRBD2. J was trimmed by 2 bases and V by 8 bases; bases with no gene match: 9. CDR3 length: 15 amino acids. Germline CDR1 and CDR2: SGHTA and FQGNSA. The CDR3: CASRPGLEITDTQYF. The CDR3 nucleotides are TGTGCCAGCCGACCGGGACTAGAGATCACAGATACGCAGTATTTT.

The genes are TRBV10-3 and TRBJ2-5; D unresolved. Trimming pared 2 bases from V and 7 bases from J, leaving 8 bases between. The germline V gene has CDR1 ENHRY and CDR2 SYGVKD. The CDR3 is 12 amino acids. The CDR3 spells CAISETLGTQYF. CDR3 nucleotides: TGTGCCATCAGTGAGACTTTGGGGACCCAGTACTTC.

The chain carries TRBV7-2 and TRBJ2-1; D call uncertain. CDR3 length equals 11 residues. Deletions cut 8 bases from V and 5 bases from J, with 7 bases between. In germline, CDR1 is SGHTA, CDR2 FQGNSA. The CDR3 is CASQGNNEQFF. Written as DNA, the CDR3 is TGTGCCAGCCAAGGGAACAATGAGCAGTTCTTC.